This paragraph reports one T cell receptor beta chain. This record belongs to a study of control samples from healthy donors and cancer patients. The protocol was immunoSEQ multiplex PCR, while the TCRdb copy is restricted to in-frame clones and leaves out a portion. The repertoire holds about 80,000 clones, with 91% as singletons. The CDR3 contains 14 residues. Unmatched junction bases numbered 3, after V lost 0 bases and J lost 5 bases. Germline lookup yields CDR1 GTSNPN and CDR2 SVGIG (reference sequence). This rearrangement joins TRBV30 to TRBJ1-1, with 10 bases matching TRBD1. Source material: blood. The TCR originated in a man in his fifties in good health. The CDR3 reads CAWSVGQGGTEAFF. The CDR3 coding sequence is TGTGCCTGGAGTGTCGGACAGGGGGGGACTGAAGCTTTCTTT.